Below are 10 T cell receptor beta chains sequenced from a single sample in a study of cytomegalovirus exposure and HLA in healthy donors. Primers included in the PCR were 60 Vbeta and 13 Jbeta primers. TCRdb's table, derived via immunoSEQ multiplex PCR, lists solely in-frame clones and lacks some. The table records roughly 120,000 clones, around 83% of them present only once. Sequenced input: PBMCs. These receptors came from a human donor in good health.

The table lists this clone with a few counts. The V gene is TRBV6-1, the J gene TRBJ1-1; tentatively, D is TRBD1 (5 bases). The CDR3 length is 13 residues. V lost 6 bases and J 0 bases, leaving 8 bases between the germline ends. Per the germline V gene, CDR1 is MNHNS and CDR2 is SASEGT. The CDR3 protein is CASRETVNTEAFF. CDR3 DNA: TGTGCCAGCAGGGAGACAGTGAACACTGAAGCTTTCTTT.

The chain joins TRBV5-1 to TRBJ2-3, with a weak D call TRBD2 (7 bases). CDR1 and CDR2 from the germline V gene are SGHRS and YFSETQ. With 0 bases removed from V and 3 bases from J, the gap between germline ends came to 26 bases. CDR3 length: 20 residues. CDR3 DNA: TGCGCCAGCAGCTTGGATGTGGCGTTGATTACAGGGAGGGGAACAGATACGCAGTATTTT. As protein: CASSLDVALITGRGTDTQYF.

V and J are TRBV5-8 and TRBJ2-5; D perhaps matches TRBD1 (6 bases). The J call may be in error: the DNA end matches TRBJ2-7 better. Per the germline V gene, CDR1 is SGHTS and CDR2 is YDEGEE. This CDR3 spans 12 amino acids. CDR3 protein: CASRDSVYEQYF. Here the CDR3 DNA reads TGTGCCAGCAGGGACAGTGTCTACGAGCAGTACTTC.

The chain couples TRBV6-5 to TRBJ1-1; D possibly corresponds to TRBD1 (6 bases). Trimming left V 8 bases short and J 2 bases short, with 15 bases between. The germline CDR1 and CDR2 sequences are MNHEY and SVGAGI. This CDR3 comprises 14 residues. CDR3 protein: CASPSPGHNTEAFF. In DNA, the CDR3 is TGTGCCAGCCCCTCACCGGGACATAACACTGAAGCTTTCTTT.

This chain uses TRBV15 with TRBJ1-6; 10 positions agree with TRBD1. Germline V lookup: CDR1 LNHNV, CDR2 YYDKDF (reference sequence). There are 16 residues in the CDR3. Germline trimming cut 7 bases from V and 6 bases from J; bases unmatched to any gene: 9. CDR3 loop: CATIGGGTGVNSPLHF. The CDR3 DNA follows: TGTGCCACCATCGGGGGGGGGACAGGGGTTAATTCACCCCTCCACTTT.

The genes are TRBV2 and TRBJ1-6, with D perhaps TRBD1 (5 bases). Trimming left V 3 bases short and J 7 bases short, with 10 bases between. The germline gives CDR1 SNHLY, CDR2 FYNNEI. This CDR3 has 14 amino acids. The CDR3 sequence is CASSDRAGNSPLHF. CDR3 coding DNA: TGTGCCAGCAGTGACAGGGCTGGGAATTCACCCCTCCACTTT.

This clone was seen just once. V is TRBV6-6 and J is TRBJ2-7, with D possibly matching TRBD1 (7 bases). In germline, CDR1 is MNHNY, CDR2 SVGAGI (reference sequence). The CDR3 has 14 residues. V lost 1 base, J lost 4 bases, and 11 bases lay in between. CDR3 in amino acids: CASSYFPGGYEQYF. CDR3 coding DNA: TGTGCCAGCAGTTACTTTCCAGGGGGGTACGAGCAGTACTTC.

The chain recombines TRBV6-1 with TRBJ2-5; maybe TRBD2 (7 bases). Germline V gene lookup returns CDR1 MNHNS and CDR2 SASEGT. CDR3 length: 15 residues. Trimming removed 6 bases from V and 5 bases from J, with 19 bases in between. The CDR3 DNA sequence: TGTGCCAGCAGGCTAGGGGGAGCGGGGTCCGAGACCCAGTACTTC. It encodes CASRLGGAGSETQYF.

The V and J genes are TRBV9 and TRBJ2-1, with TRBD2 matching 10 bases. Per germline, CDR1 SGDLS and CDR2 YYNGEE. The length of the CDR3 is 18 residues. V shed 2 bases, J shed 9 bases, and the junction held 17 bases outside the gene matches. The chain's CDR3 is CASSVRLAGDQAPREQFF. The CDR3 coding sequence is TGTGCCAGCAGCGTGAGGCTAGCGGGGGACCAAGCCCCCCGTGAGCAGTTCTTC.

V gene TRBV9 combines with J gene TRBJ2-7; 8 bases map to TRBD1. J was trimmed by 3 bases and V by 0 bases; bases with no gene match: 5. This CDR3 is 15 amino acids long. Germline V gives CDR1 SGDLS, CDR2 YYNGEE. Written as DNA, the CDR3 is TGTGCCAGCAGCGTAGAGATTGGACAGGGCTACGAGCAGTACTTC. This sequence encodes CASSVEIGQGYEQYF.